A single sample is the source of the 24 T cell receptor beta chains below, sequenced in a study of OX40 agonist ivuxolimab in advanced cancers. TCRdb's table, derived via immunoSEQ multiplex PCR, lists solely in-frame clones and lacks some. The table includes tens of thousands of clones, about 86% detected once. The sequencing here drew on CD4+ or CD8+ T cells sorted from blood, taken in a trial of the OX40 agonist ivuxolimab. These receptors were collected from an adult with an advanced solid tumor such as melanoma, head and neck, liver or kidney cancer.

This chain links TRBV2 with TRBJ2-1; maybe TRBD2 (5 bases). CDR1 is SNHLY and CDR2 is FYNNEI in the germline V gene. The CDR3 has 12 residues. CDR3 sequence: CARGLAYNEQFF. For the CDR3, the DNA is TGTGCACGAGGGCTAGCATACAATGAGCAGTTCTTC.

The chain joins TRBV7-2 to TRBJ2-5; D unclear. V was pared by 3 bases and J by 5 bases, with 7 bases between. The germline gives CDR1 SGHTA, CDR2 FQGNSA. The CDR3 covers 12 residues. This CDR3 is CASSLLRETQYF. CDR3 nucleotide sequence: TGTGCCAGCAGCTTGTTAAGGGAGACCCAGTACTTC.

V usage is TRBV4-2 and J usage is TRBJ2-7; 8 bases match TRBD2. There are 14 residues in the CDR3. Germline trimming cut 1 base from V and 7 bases from J; bases unmatched to any gene: 6. The germline V gene encodes CDR1 LGHNA and CDR2 YNFKEQ. The CDR3 sequence: CASSQAGGPGEQYF. CDR3 DNA: TGTGCCAGCAGCCAAGCGGGAGGGCCGGGGGAGCAGTACTTC.

The chain recombines TRBV2 with TRBJ2-7, with D perhaps being TRBD1 or TRBD2 (5 bases each). V was trimmed by 8 bases and J by 3 bases, leaving 11 bases between them. Germline CDR1 is SNHLY and CDR2 is FYNNEI. This CDR3 spans 12 amino acids. The CDR3 sequence is CASSLGGYEQYF. In DNA, the CDR3 is TGTGCCAGCTCCCTTGGGGGCTACGAGCAGTACTTC.

The chain joins TRBV7-9 to TRBJ2-3, with D unresolved. V was shortened by 8 bases and J by 0 bases, with 9 bases between the two germline ends. The germline gives CDR1 SEHNR, CDR2 FQNEAQ (reference sequence). CDR3 length: 13 amino acids. As DNA, the CDR3 is TGTGCCAGCGAGAGCGTAAGCACAGATACGCAGTATTTT. It yields the protein CASESVSTDTQYF.

The gene calls are TRBV10-3 and TRBJ2-5; D remains unclear. V lost 0 bases and J 2 bases, leaving 7 bases between the germline ends. Germline V gives CDR1 ENHRY, CDR2 SYGVKD. This CDR3 contains 14 residues. The CDR3 bases are TGTGCCATCAGTGAGTCGAGCCAACAAGAGACCCAGTACTTC. This codes for CAISESSQQETQYF.

The chain combines TRBV27 with TRBJ2-1; 11 bases are shared with TRBD2. With V trimmed by 3 bases and J by 3 bases, 7 bases remained unmatched. The length of the CDR3 is 17 residues. The germline V gene encodes CDR1 MNHEY and CDR2 SMNVEV (reference sequence). This chain's CDR3 is CASSFGTSGSYYNEQFF. For the CDR3, the DNA is TGTGCCAGCAGTTTTGGCACTAGCGGGAGCTACTACAATGAGCAGTTCTTC.

V usage is TRBV6-6 and J usage is TRBJ2-1; D is unresolved. V lost 10 bases to trimming and J lost 0 bases, with 13 bases between them. This CDR3 comprises 14 residues. CDR1 is MNHNY, CDR2 SVGAGI, per germline (reference sequence). CDR3 residues: CATQPRASYNEQFF. As DNA, the CDR3 is TGTGCCACTCAACCCCGGGCCTCCTACAATGAGCAGTTCTTC.

V is TRBV7-2 and J is TRBJ2-3; D tentatively fits TRBD1 or TRBD2 (5 bases each). The CDR3 consists of 13 residues. With 10 bases removed from V and 6 bases from J, the gap between germline ends came to 17 bases. Germline loops: CDR1 SGHTA, CDR2 FQGNSA. The CDR3 region is CATGRGRSDTQYF. The CDR3 bases are TGTGCCACCGGACGGGGCCGGTCGGATACGCAGTATTTT.

This clone rates as medium-sized. The V and J genes are TRBV19 and TRBJ2-5; TRBD1 might be the D (6 bases). Trimming took off 6 bases at V and 1 base at J, with 15 bases between the two ends. The germline gives CDR1 LNHDA, CDR2 SQIVND (reference sequence). CDR3 size: 15 residues. Here the CDR3 DNA reads TGTGCCAGTAGGACCGGGGCAGGGGCCCAAGAGACCCAGTACTTC. Amino acids: CASRTGAGAQETQYF.

The CDR3 loop is CASSSRDSYSRGYTF. Here the CDR3 DNA reads TGTGCCAGCAGCTCCCGGGACAGCTACAGTCGGGGCTACACCTTC. The chain employs TRBV5-6 and TRBJ1-2; TRBD1 matches at 7 bases. J was trimmed by 8 bases and V by 3 bases; bases with no gene match: 13. Germline V gene lookup returns CDR1 SGHDT and CDR2 YYEEEE. The length of the CDR3 is 15 residues.

The V and J genes are TRBV19 and TRBJ2-3, with 13 bases aligning to TRBD2. The CDR3 contains 15 residues. CDR1 is LNHDA and CDR2 is SQIVND in the germline V gene (reference sequence). The ends lost 4 bases at V and 4 bases at J; junction bases unmatched: 2. CDR3 in amino acids: CASSTGLAGSDTQYF. The CDR3 DNA reads TGTGCCAGTAGTACGGGACTAGCGGGATCAGATACGCAGTATTTT.

This clone showed up just a few times. V is TRBV7-9 and J is TRBJ2-7, with D possibly matching TRBD1 (6 bases). The V gene's germline CDR1 is SEHNR and CDR2 FQNEAQ (reference sequence). Trimming pared 7 bases from V and 0 bases from J, leaving 13 bases between. This CDR3 has 14 amino acids. The CDR3 DNA reads as TGTGCCAGCAACCAACAGGGAAGCTCCTACGAGCAGTACTTC. Protein: CASNQQGSSYEQYF. Supplemented by reference TRBV7-9 and TRBJ2-7, the full variable domain reads DTGVSQNPRHKITKRGQNVTFRCDPISEHNRLYWYRQTLGQGPEFLTYFQNEAQLEKSRLLSDRFSAERPKGSFSTLEIQRTEQGDSAMYLCASNQQGSSYEQYFGPGTRLTVT.

This chain links TRBV6-6 with TRBJ2-1; weak D call: TRBD2 (6 bases). This CDR3 spans 14 amino acids. Germline assignment: CDR1 MNHNY and CDR2 SVGAGI (reference sequence). Trimming removed 6 bases at V and 9 bases at J, with 18 bases between. The CDR3 protein is CASSREVGSGEQFF. The CDR3 DNA sequence: TGTGCCAGCAGCCGGGAAGTCGGGAGTGGTGAGCAGTTCTTC.

The chain combines TRBV6-1 with TRBJ2-2, with unresolved D. Per the germline V gene, CDR1 is MNHNS and CDR2 is SASEGT. The V gene lost 4 bases and the J gene lost 4 bases, with 13 bases spanning the gap. The CDR3 has 15 amino acids. As DNA, the CDR3 is TGTGCCAGCAGTGGGGCGAGGTCCCCCACCGGGGAGCTGTTTTTT. This gives the protein CASSGARSPTGELFF.

The chain uses TRBV14 and TRBJ2-7; D remains ambiguous. This CDR3 contains 14 residues. Trimming removed 0 bases from V and 6 bases from J, with 12 bases in between. CDR1 and CDR2 (germline): SGHDN, FVKESK. CDR3 sequence: CASSQDLARSEQYF. CDR3 DNA sequence: TGTGCCAGCAGCCAAGATCTTGCTAGAAGCGAGCAGTACTTC. The entire variable domain, with the rest obtained from reference TRBV14 and TRBJ2-7, is as follows: EAGVTQFPSHSVIEKGQTVTLRCDPISGHDNLYWYRRVMGKEIKFLLHFVKESKQDESGMPNNRFLAERTGGTYSTLKVQPAELEDSGVYFCASSQDLARSEQYFGPGTRLTVT.

The CDR3: CASSAHGTSGSYEQYF. CDR3 nucleotide sequence: TGTGCCAGCAGTGCCCACGGGACTAGCGGGAGTTACGAGCAGTACTTC. The chain has TRBV28 and TRBJ2-7; 14 nucleotides agree with TRBD2. The CDR3 has 16 residues. CDR1 MDHEN and CDR2 SYDVKM come from the germline V gene. The junction had 7 bases not matched to a gene; V was cut back by 5 bases and J by 4 bases.

This clone occurred a few times. This rearrangement joins TRBV9 to TRBJ1-1; possible D gene TRBD1, 5 bases. V lost 4 bases and J 5 bases, leaving 15 bases between the germline ends. CDR1 SGDLS and CDR2 YYNGEE come from the germline V gene. CDR3 length equals 14 residues. The CDR3 nucleotides read TGTGCCAGCAGCCCTCGGCAGGGTTTGACTGAAGCTTTCTTT. Protein product: CASSPRQGLTEAFF. The full variable domain, in which reference TRBV9 and TRBJ1-1 provide the parts outside the CDR3, is DSGVTQTPKHLITATGQRVTLRCSPRSGDLSVYWYQQSLDQGLQFLIQYYNGEERAKGNILERFSAQQFPDLHSELNLSSLELGDSALYFCASSPRQGLTEAFFGQGTRLTVV.

The chain uses TRBV5-6 and TRBJ2-2; D unclear. Germline CDR1 SGHDT, CDR2 YYEEEE. CDR3 length equals 12 residues. V lost 6 bases and J lost 6, with 9 bases in between. CDR3 sequence (DNA): TGTGCCAGCAACCTGATGGCCGGGGAGCTGTTTTTT. It specifies CASNLMAGELFF.

The CDR3 region has the DNA TGCGCCAGCAGCTTGGGACTAGCGGGAGGTGGCGAGACCCAGTACTTC. The encoded protein is CASSLGLAGGGETQYF. The genes are TRBV5-1 and TRBJ2-5; 13 nucleotides align to TRBD2. Germline CDR1 is SGHRS and CDR2 is YFSETQ. The CDR3 is made up of 16 amino acids. The J segment lost 5 bases and the V segment lost 0 bases, leaving 4 bases of the junction unmatched.

This chain uses TRBV5-1 with TRBJ2-7, with 8 bases identical to TRBD2. Per the germline V gene, CDR1 is SGHRS and CDR2 is YFSETQ. V lost 4 bases, J lost 5 bases, and 14 bases stayed unmatched. The CDR3 spans 16 residues. The CDR3 loop reads CASSVTPGGPGHEQYF. The CDR3 DNA reads as TGCGCCAGCAGCGTCACTCCGGGAGGGCCAGGTCACGAGCAGTACTTC.

The gene calls are TRBV7-9 and TRBJ2-5; 9 positions match TRBD2. This CDR3 spans 15 amino acids. With V trimmed by 3 bases and J by 4 bases, 6 bases remained unmatched. Germline-derived CDR1 and CDR2 are SEHNR and FQNEAQ (reference sequence). In nucleotides, the CDR3 is TGTGCCAGCAGCTTTACAGCGGGAGGTATAGAGACCCAGTACTTC. Protein product: CASSFTAGGIETQYF.

The chain is built from TRBV6-5 and TRBJ2-7, with a tentative D call TRBD2 (6 bases). The germline CDR1 and CDR2 sequences are MNHEY and SVGAGI. The CDR3 consists of 14 residues. The germline V and J ends were trimmed by 5 bases and 0 bases, with 11 bases remaining between them. The CDR3 coding sequence is TGTGCCAGCAGTGCCGGGACTTACTCCTACGAGCAGTACTTC. Encoded protein: CASSAGTYSYEQYF.

This chain connects TRBV6-5 to TRBJ2-1; no definite D call. Trimming shortened V by 2 bases and J by 7 bases, and 6 bases separated the two germline ends. Looked up from germline, CDR1 is MNHEY and CDR2 is SVGAGI. CDR3 length: 12 amino acids. Here the CDR3 reads CASSYRQNEQFF. In DNA form, the CDR3 reads TGTGCCAGCAGTTACCGGCAGAATGAGCAGTTCTTC.